This T cell receptor (beta chain) was recovered during a study of shared clonotypes between healthy human individuals. TCRdb's table, derived via immunoSEQ multiplex PCR, lists solely in-frame clones and lacks some. The sample holds 2 million to 2.5 million clones, almost 96% seen once. CDR1 and CDR2 from the germline V gene are ENHRY and SYGVKD. CDR3 length equals 11 residues. V lost 8 bases, J lost 2 bases, and 4 bases lay in between. This sequence joins TRBV10-3 and TRBJ2-1; D uncertain. What was sequenced was naive CD4+ T cells sorted from blood. The subset was: CD45RA+ positively selected. The sequence came from a man younger than 35 in good health. The CDR3 sequence: CAILAYNEQFF. The CDR3 DNA follows: TGTGCCATCTTAGCCTACAATGAGCAGTTCTTC.